These 18 T cell receptor beta chains were sequenced from one sample in a study of cytomegalovirus exposure and HLA in healthy donors. Here immunoSEQ multiplex PCR was the method, and the copy in TCRdb shows in-frame clones only, minus some. The table lists 80,000 to 100,000 clones, around 88% of them singletons, with roughly 4% in the top ten. Material for sequencing was PBMCs. These receptors were collected from a woman in her thirties in good health and CMV-seronegative.

The chain recombines TRBV5-6 with TRBJ1-5, with 10 bases identical to TRBD1. This CDR3 region has 16 residues. With 0 bases clipped from V and 1 base from J, the junction kept 1 base outside the gene matches. Germline lookup yields CDR1 SGHDT and CDR2 YYEEEE. DNA of the CDR3: TGTGCCAGCAGCTTGGGGGACAGGGGAAGCAATCAGCCCCAGCATTTT. It encodes CASSLGDRGSNQPQHF.

This clone was detected only once. The chain carries TRBV28 and TRBJ2-7; 7 nucleotides agree with TRBD1. CDR3 length: 16 amino acids. The J segment lost 3 bases and the V segment lost 5 bases, leaving 13 bases of the junction unmatched. Germline loops: CDR1 MDHEN, CDR2 SYDVKM. The CDR3 region is CASSRPQGVKNYEQYF. The CDR3 DNA is TGTGCCAGCAGTAGACCCCAGGGGGTGAAGAACTACGAGCAGTACTTC.

The V and J genes are TRBV21-1 and TRBJ2-1; the DNA was not compared with TRBD2, the D call given in the table. TRBV21-1 is an annotated pseudogene. CDR3 length: 9 residues. The CDR3 nucleotides read TGTGCCAGCAGGAGGAGGCAGTTCTTC. Translation: CASRRRQFF.

The V and J genes are TRBV5-1 and TRBJ1-3; D may be TRBD1 (5 bases). Per germline, CDR1 SGHRS and CDR2 YFSETQ. CDR3 size: 15 residues. Trimming stripped 8 bases from V and 0 bases from J, with 15 bases between. The CDR3 loop reads CASSLQGSSGNTIYF. DNA for the CDR3: TGCGCCAGTAGTCTTCAGGGTAGCTCTGGAAACACCATATATTTT.

CDR3 sequence (DNA): TGTGCCAGCAGTTTAGGTGGATCCAGGGGAGACCAGTACTTC. Protein product: CASSLGGSRGDQYF. The chain joins TRBV28 to TRBJ2-5; tentative D call: TRBD1 (6 bases). The germline CDR1 and CDR2 sequences are MDHEN and SYDVKM. This CDR3 spans 14 amino acids. V gave up 2 bases and J gave up 10 bases, with 17 bases separating them.

The sample holds one count of this clone. V is TRBV15 and J is TRBJ2-7; the D gene is possibly TRBD1 (6 bases). Germline V CDR1 and CDR2: LNHNV, YYDKDF (reference sequence). V lost 5 bases and J lost 2, with 19 bases in between. The CDR3 has 16 residues. DNA of the CDR3: TGTGCCACCAGCCCCGAACGGGCAGGACAGCCCTACGAGCAGTACTTC. Protein: CATSPERAGQPYEQYF.

The rearrangement joins TRBV9 to TRBJ2-1; TRBD2 agrees at 7 bases. The J segment lost 9 bases and the V segment lost 0 bases, leaving 6 bases of the junction unmatched. Germline V gene lookup returns CDR1 SGDLS and CDR2 YYNGEE. The CDR3 totals 14 residues. CDR3 DNA: TGTGCCAGCAGCGTAGCTAGGACTAGAAGTGAGCAGTTCTTC. This gives the protein CASSVARTRSEQFF.

The chain carries TRBV28 and TRBJ2-2, with no clear D. The CDR3 spans 12 residues. Germline CDR1 is MDHEN and CDR2 is SYDVKM. The V and J ends lost 3 bases and 7 bases respectively, with 6 bases between them. The CDR3 sequence: CASSFLYGELFF. In DNA form, the CDR3 reads TGTGCCAGCAGTTTTCTTTACGGGGAGCTGTTTTTT.

This chain joins TRBV19 and TRBJ2-7; 14 bases agree with TRBD2. Germline V gene data show CDR1 as LNHDA and CDR2 as SQIVND (reference sequence). This CDR3 region has 16 residues. The V gene end was trimmed by 3 bases and the J gene end by 3 bases; junction bases not matched to a gene: 4. The CDR3 region has the DNA TGTGCCAGTAGTATGCCCGGACTAGCGGGGGGCTACGAGCAGTACTTC. Amino acids: CASSMPGLAGGYEQYF.

The chain employs TRBV11-1 and TRBJ2-7; D is unclear. This CDR3 region has 12 residues. CDR1 SGHAT and CDR2 FQDESV come from the germline V gene (reference sequence). Trimming took off 2 bases at V and 4 bases at J, with 6 bases between the two ends. The CDR3 DNA follows: TGTGCCAGCAGCTTAAGAGGTTACGAGCAGTACTTC. Translating gives CASSLRGYEQYF. Looking up the rest from reference TRBV11-1 and TRBJ2-7 gives the full variable domain: EAEVAQSPRYKITEKSQAVAFWCDPISGHATLYWYRQILGQGPELLVQFQDESVVDDSQLPKDRFSAERLKGVDSTLKIQPAELGDSAMYLCASSLRGYEQYFGPGTRLTVT.

The chain carries TRBV19 and TRBJ1-5; no definite D call. The CDR3 is 16 amino acids. V was trimmed by 0 bases and J by 6 bases, leaving 15 bases between them. Germline V gene sequence: CDR1 LNHDA, CDR2 SQIVND (reference sequence). The CDR3 spells CASSIDLGEGSQPQHF. The DNA of the CDR3 is TGTGCCAGTAGTATAGATTTAGGAGAAGGAAGTCAGCCCCAGCATTTT.

The rearrangement uses TRBV6-5 and TRBJ2-3; D is unclear. CDR3 length: 11 amino acids. The germline V gene encodes CDR1 MNHEY and CDR2 SVGAGI. The V end was cut by 0 bases, the J end by 9 bases, with 4 bases between. The CDR3 sequence: CASSYSRTQYF. The CDR3 DNA sequence: TGTGCCAGCAGTTACTCGCGGACGCAGTATTTT.

A word on this clone: Germline and junction disagree at one end, which may indicate a read error. The genes are TRBV7-2 and TRBJ2-1, with 9 bases lining up with TRBD1. The CDR3 spans 11 residues. CDR1 SGHTA and CDR2 FQGNSA come from the germline V gene. In DNA, the CDR3 is TGTGCCAGCAGCCCACGGGACAGGGTGGTCTTC. Translating it yields CASSPRDRVVF.

This clone was detected only once. This CDR3 is CAGNYAASSYEQYF. In nucleotides, the CDR3 is TGTGCCGGCAATTACGCGGCAAGCTCCTACGAGCAGTACTTC. The gene calls are TRBV5-8 and TRBJ2-7; D ambiguous. The length of the CDR3 is 14 residues. The germline V gene encodes CDR1 SGHTS and CDR2 YDEGEE. V shed 10 bases and J shed 0 bases, with 17 bases lying between them.

The chain uses TRBV7-8 and TRBJ2-1, with D uncertain. CDR1 is SGHVS and CDR2 is FQNEAQ in the germline V gene. Deletions cut 5 bases from V and 8 bases from J, with 13 bases between. The CDR3 spans 13 residues. CDR3 bases: TGTGCCAGCAGCCCCAACCGGGTGGATGAGCAGTTCTTC. This gives the protein CASSPNRVDEQFF.

This clone was counted at least ten times. The V call is TRBV11-1, the J call TRBJ1-2; a weak D match, TRBD1 (5 bases). CDR1 is SGHAT and CDR2 is FQDESV in the germline V gene (reference sequence). CDR3 size: 13 residues. The V gene lost 2 bases and the J gene lost 6 bases, with 10 bases spanning the gap. The CDR3 DNA follows: TGTGCCAGCAGCTTACAAGGGGTGGATGGCTACACCTTC. This sequence encodes CASSLQGVDGYTF.

The chain is built from TRBV9 and TRBJ2-1, with a tentative D call TRBD2 (7 bases). In germline, CDR1 is SGDLS, CDR2 YYNGEE. Between the trimmed V and J ends, which lost 0 bases and 9 bases, there was a span of 16 bases. The CDR3 loop spans 15 amino acids. The CDR3 DNA reads as TGTGCCAGCAGCGTAGATGCGGGAGTAGGGGGTGAGCAGTTCTTC. The encoded protein is CASSVDAGVGGEQFF.

The V gene is TRBV11-3, the J gene TRBJ2-2; 7 positions agree with TRBD1. Unmatched junction bases numbered 11, after V lost 5 bases and J lost 5 bases. The germline V gene encodes CDR1 SGHNT and CDR2 YENEEA. This CDR3 contains 16 residues. Written as DNA, the CDR3 is TGTGCCAGCAGCCCGATATACGGACAGGCTACCGGGGAGCTGTTTTTT. Its translation is CASSPIYGQATGELFF.